This TCR beta chain was sequenced during a study of T cell repertoires in cytomegalovirus infection. Overall study findings and caveats: Identification of carriers of CMV plus the relevant HLA was achieved through cumulative public TCR beta family frequency.

TCRdb reprocessed the reads with MiXCR, giving one entry per CDR3 protein. The table lists about 830,000 distinct CDR3 sequences, roughly 33% of them singletons. CDR3 size: 18 residues. Per germline, CDR1 SGHTA and CDR2 FQGNSA. V was trimmed by 5 bases and J by 3 bases, leaving 26 bases between them. This clonotype was seen repeatedly, ten times or more. What it binds is not known. Sample: cultured CD8+ T cells from PBMCs, taken from culture after CMV antigen stimulation. J is TRBJ2-7 and V is TRBV7-2, with D perhaps matching TRBD1 or TRBD2 (5 bases each). This clonotype was sampled from a human donor in good health (CMV status not recorded). Some clones in this sample may be carry-over from other donors' samples. This CDR3 reads CASSGTSDASRGNYEQYV. In nucleotides, the CDR3 is TGTGCCAGCAGCGGGACGTCGGACGCCTCACGAGGGAACTACGAGCAGTACGTC.